The 14 T cell receptor beta chains presented below share a single source sample, sequenced in a study of T cell responses to AZD1222 COVID-19 vaccine. TCRdb's table, derived via immunoSEQ multiplex PCR, lists solely in-frame clones and lacks some. The sample consists of under 100,000 clones, 80% to 90% of them appearing once. Sequencing used peripheral blood, obtained on day 0 of AZD1222 vaccination. All receptors derive from an adult in good health.

V usage is TRBV11-2 and J usage is TRBJ1-1; D gene unclear. CDR1 SGHAT and CDR2 FQNNGV come from the germline V gene. This CDR3 comprises 16 residues. The V end lost 5 bases, the J end lost 6 bases, and 22 bases lay between the germline ends. This CDR3 reads CASSPSGRLGTPEAFF. The CDR3, as DNA: TGTGCCAGCAGCCCCTCTGGGCGGCTGGGAACACCTGAAGCTTTCTTT.

The DNA of the CDR3 is TGCGCCAGCAGCTTGGTACGGGGCGGCTACACCTTC. Encoded protein: CASSLVRGGYTF. The rearrangement joins TRBV5-1 to TRBJ1-2; a possible D gene is TRBD1 (5 bases). The CDR3 contains 12 residues. Trimming pared 0 bases from V and 8 bases from J, leaving 8 bases between. The germline V gene encodes CDR1 SGHRS and CDR2 YFSETQ. The whole variable domain, remainder taken from reference TRBV5-1 and TRBJ1-2, is KAGVTQTPRYLIKTRGQQVTLSCSPISGHRSVSWYQQTPGQGLQFLFEYFSETQRNKGNFPGRFSGRQFSNSRSEMNVSTLELGDSALYLCASSLVRGGYTFGSGTRLTVV.

A single count supports this clone. This chain joins TRBV7-9 and TRBJ2-3, with 10 bases fitting TRBD2. J gave up 6 bases and V 4 bases, and 13 bases lay outside the gene matches. Germline CDR1 SEHNR, CDR2 FQNEAQ (reference sequence). The CDR3 runs to 17 residues. CDR3 loop: CASSSRTSGMIPDTQYF. The CDR3, as DNA: TGTGCCAGCAGCTCACGGACTAGCGGAATGATCCCCGATACGCAGTATTTT.

The chain is built from TRBV5-1 and TRBJ2-2; D ambiguous. Trimming removed 4 bases from V and 1 base from J, with 14 bases in between. In germline, CDR1 is SGHRS, CDR2 YFSETQ. The CDR3 spans 16 residues. Here the CDR3 reads CASSPYGRMNTGELFF. Written as DNA, the CDR3 is TGCGCCAGCAGCCCATACGGACGAATGAACACCGGGGAGCTGTTTTTT.

This clone was found many times. The gene calls are TRBV5-5 and TRBJ2-7; 8 bases line up with TRBD2. CDR1 and CDR2 from the germline V gene are SGHKS and YYEKEE (reference sequence). There are 14 residues in the CDR3. The J segment lost 6 bases and the V segment lost 3 bases, leaving 8 bases of the junction unmatched. As DNA, the CDR3 is TGTGCCAGCAGCTGGACTAGCAGCGGGGGCGAGCAGTACTTC. Its protein is CASSWTSSGGEQYF.

CDR3: CASKGDHSPLHF. DNA of the CDR3: TGTGCCAGCAAGGGGGATCATTCACCCCTCCACTTT. The gene calls are TRBV2 and TRBJ1-6; tentatively, D is TRBD1 (6 bases). The CDR3 consists of 12 residues. Trimming removed 7 bases at V and 8 bases at J, with 9 bases between. The germline V gene encodes CDR1 SNHLY and CDR2 FYNNEI.

This chain uses TRBV30 with TRBJ2-1; 12 positions match TRBD1. Germline-derived CDR1 and CDR2 are GTSNPN and SVGIG (reference sequence). Losses at the gene ends were 3 bases for V and 15 bases for J; bases not matched to a gene: 12. This CDR3 contains 14 residues. The CDR3 DNA follows: TGTGCCTGGAGGGGACAGGGGGCTTTTGCAGCAGCGTTCTTC. It codes for CAWRGQGAFAAAFF.

The chain couples TRBV5-6 to TRBJ1-2; a weak D match, TRBD1 (6 bases). Trimming cost V 0 bases and J 5 bases, with 17 bases left between them. CDR1 is SGHDT, CDR2 YYEEEE, per germline. The CDR3 consists of 16 residues. As DNA, the CDR3 is TGTGCCAGCAGCTTGGACCTGGACAGTCGGACGTATGGCTACACCTTC. Translated, it gives CASSLDLDSRTYGYTF.

This clone was found once. This sequence joins TRBV7-2 and TRBJ2-4; TRBD2 matches 8 bases. Germline values: CDR1 SGHTA, CDR2 FQGNSA. With 4 bases clipped from V and 0 bases from J, the junction kept 11 bases outside the gene matches. This CDR3 has 18 residues. The CDR3 here is CASSSPRGLAGAKNIQYF. DNA for the CDR3: TGTGCCAGCAGCTCGCCCCGAGGGCTAGCGGGAGCCAAAAACATTCAGTACTTC.

The chain carries TRBV7-9 and TRBJ1-2; TRBD1 agrees at 9 bases. From germline, CDR1 is SEHNR and CDR2 FQNEAQ (reference sequence). This CDR3 is built from 14 residues. With V trimmed by 2 bases and J by 5 bases, 3 bases remained unmatched. As DNA, the CDR3 is TGTGCCAGCAGCTTATCGGGACAGGGTTATGGCTACACCTTC. The encoded protein is CASSLSGQGYGYTF. The variable domain in full, with the rest retrieved from reference TRBV7-9 and TRBJ1-2, is DTGVSQNPRHKITKRGQNVTFRCDPISEHNRLYWYRQTLGQGPEFLTYFQNEAQLEKSRLLSDRFSAERPKGSFSTLEIQRTEQGDSAMYLCASSLSGQGYGYTFGSGTRLTVV.

This clone was observed a few times. This chain links TRBV5-5 with TRBJ1-2; no clear D. The CDR3 extends over 13 amino acids. The V end lost 1 base, the J end lost 8 bases, and 12 bases lay between the germline ends. Germline V gene data show CDR1 as SGHKS and CDR2 as YYEKEE (reference sequence). In nucleotides, the CDR3 is TGTGCCAGCAGCTTGAGTATAGGGAGCGGCTACACCTTC. It specifies CASSLSIGSGYTF.

This chain joins TRBV2 and TRBJ2-7; 12 positions match TRBD2. The CDR3 runs to 14 residues. In germline, CDR1 is SNHLY, CDR2 FYNNEI. The junction had 4 bases not matched to a gene; V was cut back by 4 bases and J by 6 bases. CDR3 nucleotide sequence: TGTGCCAGCAGTGGACTAGCGGGAGCTTCCGAGCAGTACTTC. Its protein product is CASSGLAGASEQYF.

The chain employs TRBV5-6 and TRBJ2-7; a weak D match, TRBD2 (5 bases). Trimming took 3 bases from V and 12 from J, leaving 13 bases between them. This CDR3 region has 11 residues. Germline V gene data show CDR1 as SGHDT and CDR2 as YYEEEE. The CDR3 DNA reads TGTGCCAGCAGCTCGGTAGAGGGCACGTACTTC. This encodes CASSSVEGTYF.

The chain carries TRBV25-1 and TRBJ1-2; D gene unclear. CDR1 and CDR2 (germline): MGHDK, SYGVNS. This CDR3 spans 16 amino acids. Deletions cut 2 bases from V and 4 bases from J, with 17 bases between. CDR3 loop: CASSEAGWGIVYGYTF. CDR3 DNA sequence: TGTGCCAGCAGTGAAGCCGGGTGGGGAATAGTCTATGGCTACACCTTC.